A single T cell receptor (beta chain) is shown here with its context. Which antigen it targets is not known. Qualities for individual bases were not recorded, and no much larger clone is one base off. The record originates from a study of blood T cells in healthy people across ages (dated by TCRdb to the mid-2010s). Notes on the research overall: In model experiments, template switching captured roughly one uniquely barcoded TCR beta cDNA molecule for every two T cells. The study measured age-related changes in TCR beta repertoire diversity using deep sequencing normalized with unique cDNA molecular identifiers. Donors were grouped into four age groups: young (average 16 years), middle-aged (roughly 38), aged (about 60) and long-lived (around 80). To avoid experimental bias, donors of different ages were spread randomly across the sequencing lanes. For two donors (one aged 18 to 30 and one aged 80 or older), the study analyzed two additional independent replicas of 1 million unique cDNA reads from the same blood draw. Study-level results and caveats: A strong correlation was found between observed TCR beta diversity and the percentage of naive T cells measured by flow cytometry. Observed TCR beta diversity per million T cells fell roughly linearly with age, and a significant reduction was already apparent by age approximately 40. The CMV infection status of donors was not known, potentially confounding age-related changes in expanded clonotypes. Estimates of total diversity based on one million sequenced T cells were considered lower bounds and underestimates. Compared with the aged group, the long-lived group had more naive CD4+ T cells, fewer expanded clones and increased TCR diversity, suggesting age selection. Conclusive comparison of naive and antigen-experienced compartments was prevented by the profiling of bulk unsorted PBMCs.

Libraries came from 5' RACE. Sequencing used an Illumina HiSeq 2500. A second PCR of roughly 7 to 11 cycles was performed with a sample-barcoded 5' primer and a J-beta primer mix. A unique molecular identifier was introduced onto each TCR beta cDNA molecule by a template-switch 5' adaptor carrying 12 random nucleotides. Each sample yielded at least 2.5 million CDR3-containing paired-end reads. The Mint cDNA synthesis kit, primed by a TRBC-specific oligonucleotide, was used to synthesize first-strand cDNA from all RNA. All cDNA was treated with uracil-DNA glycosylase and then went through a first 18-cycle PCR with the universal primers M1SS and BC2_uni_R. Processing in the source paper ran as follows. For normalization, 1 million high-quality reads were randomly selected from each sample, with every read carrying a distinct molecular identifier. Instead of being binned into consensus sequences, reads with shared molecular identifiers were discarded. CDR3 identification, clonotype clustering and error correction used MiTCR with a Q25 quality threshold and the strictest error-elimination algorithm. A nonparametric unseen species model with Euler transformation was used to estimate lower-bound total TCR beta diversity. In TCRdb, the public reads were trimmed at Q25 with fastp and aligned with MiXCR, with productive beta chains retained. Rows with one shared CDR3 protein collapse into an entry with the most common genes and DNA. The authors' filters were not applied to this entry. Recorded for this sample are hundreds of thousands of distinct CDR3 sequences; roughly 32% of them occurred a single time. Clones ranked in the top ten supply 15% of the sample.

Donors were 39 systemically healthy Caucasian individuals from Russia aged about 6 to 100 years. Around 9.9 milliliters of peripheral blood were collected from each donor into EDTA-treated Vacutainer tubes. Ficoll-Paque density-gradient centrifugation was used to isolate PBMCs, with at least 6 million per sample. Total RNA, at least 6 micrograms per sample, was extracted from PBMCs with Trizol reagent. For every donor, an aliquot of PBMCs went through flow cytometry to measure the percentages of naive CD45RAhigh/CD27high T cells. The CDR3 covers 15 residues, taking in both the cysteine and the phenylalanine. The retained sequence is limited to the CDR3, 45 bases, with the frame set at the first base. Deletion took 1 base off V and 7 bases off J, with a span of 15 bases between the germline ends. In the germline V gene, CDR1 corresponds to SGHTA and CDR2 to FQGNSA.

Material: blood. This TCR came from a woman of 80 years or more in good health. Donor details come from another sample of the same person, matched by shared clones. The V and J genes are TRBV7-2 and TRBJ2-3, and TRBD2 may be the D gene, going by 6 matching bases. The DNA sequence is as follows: TGTGCCAGCAGCTTAGACAGCGGGTCGATCAATACGCAGTATTTT. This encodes CASSLDSGSINTQYF.